This T cell receptor beta chain was obtained from a study of beta chain features in type 1 diabetes. At the level of the study: Investigators examined nearly 110,000,000 sorted cells across all samples.

V gave up 7 bases and J gave up 3 bases, with 14 bases separating them. Germline CDR1 SNHLY, CDR2 FYNNEI. The CDR3 spans 14 residues. This clone has more than one count but fewer than ten. Its antigen remains unidentified. Expressed TCRB transcripts got sequenced, as all isolated RNA was reverse transcribed. Assay: immunoSEQ multiplex PCR; the TCRdb copy retains only in-frame clones and omits some. This sample carries more than 300,000 clones, approximately 10% of them seen once, and the ten largest clones take less than 1.2%. Whole-study findings and limits: High-TCR-expressing cells could be over-represented by cDNA sequencing. Any HLA-type effect on TCRB rearrangement remained unresolved here. Moderately but significantly shorter TCRB CDR3s were found in Type 1 diabetes patients in all four CD4+ subsets.

Based on CD45RO/CCR7/CD25/CD127/CD95/CD27, CD4+ regulatory, stem cell-like memory, naive and central memory cells were sorted. Sequencing was carried out using central memory CD4+ T cells from blood. The gene calls are TRBV2 and TRBJ2-3; tentative D call: TRBD1 (6 bases). The source of this sequence is a man aged 30-40 years with type 1 diabetes. The CDR3 reads CASTRGQFTDTQYF. The CDR3, as DNA: TGTGCCAGCACTCGCGGACAGTTTACAGATACGCAGTATTTT.